This T cell receptor beta chain was identified during a study of cytomegalovirus exposure and HLA in healthy donors. The repertoire was sequenced with immunoSEQ multiplex PCR; TCRdb's copy has only in-frame clones and lacks some. The sample records tens of thousands of clones, approximately 90% being singletons. The germline V gene encodes CDR1 SNHLY and CDR2 FYNNEI. V dropped 4 bases and J dropped 0; count of bases not matched to a gene: 6. This CDR3 is built from 18 residues. The receptor was isolated from a woman aged 18 to 35 in good health and CMV-seropositive. V gene TRBV2 combines with J gene TRBJ2-5; 15 bases are a match to TRBD2. Sequenced sample: PBMCs. CDR3 region: CASSAGTSGGTYQETQYF. In nucleotides, the CDR3 is TGTGCCAGCAGTGCAGGGACTAGCGGGGGGACGTACCAAGAGACCCAGTACTTC.